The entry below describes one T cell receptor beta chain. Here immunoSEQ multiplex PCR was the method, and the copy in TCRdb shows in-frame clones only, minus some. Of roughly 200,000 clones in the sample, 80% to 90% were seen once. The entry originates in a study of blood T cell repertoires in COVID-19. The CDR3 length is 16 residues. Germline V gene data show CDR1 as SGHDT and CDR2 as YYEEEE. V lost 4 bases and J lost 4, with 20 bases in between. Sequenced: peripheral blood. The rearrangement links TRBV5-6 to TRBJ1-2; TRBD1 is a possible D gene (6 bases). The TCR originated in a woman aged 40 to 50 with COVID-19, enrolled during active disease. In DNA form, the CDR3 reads TGTGCCAGCAGCCCTTATCCGGGACATGCGAGCTATGGCTACACCTTC. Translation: CASSPYPGHASYGYTF.